The rows below give T cell receptor beta chains drawn from one sample of a study of blood T cells in healthy people across ages. MiXCR was run by TCRdb on the 5' RACE reads, yielding one entry per CDR3 protein. This table has some 730,000 distinct CDR3 sequences, 22% appearing once. Sequenced: blood. Every receptor here comes from a man aged 65 to 79 in good health. The CDR3 runs from the conserved cysteine through the conserved F or W. The D gene is left open where the match is weak. Only part of the rows carry a size: once, few, many, or a class if the clone is expanded.

D	J	size	V	DNA	CDR3
TRBD1	TRBJ2-7	.	TRBV12-3/TRBV12-4	TGTGCCAGCAGCAGGGACAGCATCTACGAGCAGTACTTC	CASSRDSIYEQYF
TRBD2	TRBJ2-5	.	TRBV5-1	TGCGCCAGCAGCTTCGGGACTATCCGGGAGACCCAGTACTTC	CASSFGTIRETQYF
.	TRBJ1-5	few	TRBV3-1	TGTGCCAGCAGCCAGGACTCGCGGGGTAGATATAGCAACCAGCCCCAGCATTTT	CASSQDSRGRYSNQPQHF
.	TRBJ1-2	few	TRBV20-1	TGCAGTGCTAGATGGAAGAACGACTATGGCTACACCTTC	CSARWKNDYGYTF
.	TRBJ1-1	.	TRBV11-2	TGTGCCAGCAGCTTACTGATGGGGAATGTAGGTGAAGCTTTCTTT	CASSLLMGNVGEAFF
.	TRBJ1-6	.	TRBV28	TGTGCCAGCCTCACGGGCAATCACGGTTCACCCCTCCACTTT	CASLTGNHGSPLHF
.	TRBJ2-5	.	TRBV5-1	TGCGCCAGCAGCTTGGCGTCTGGGCAGTCCGAGACCCAGTACTTC	CASSLASGQSETQYF
TRBD2	TRBJ2-1	many	TRBV20-1	TGCAGTGCTAGACTGTCTAGCGGGAGTAGTGAGCAGTTCTTC	CSARLSSGSSEQFF
.	TRBJ2-1	few	TRBV3-1	TGTGCCAGCAGCCAGGGGCCGGGTGAGCAGTTCTTC	CASSQGPGEQFF
TRBD2	TRBJ2-1	.	TRBV20-1	TGCAGTGCTAGGCAGGGGACTAGCAGTACCGGCGAGCAGTTCTTC	CSARQGTSSTGEQFF
TRBD2	TRBJ2-3	few	TRBV28	TGTGCCAGCAGAGAAAGCGGGGGGGTCTGGACAGATACGCAGTATTTT	CASRESGGVWTDTQYF
.	TRBJ2-5	.	TRBV7-2	TGTGCCAGCAGCTTGGATGGAACAATGCAAGAGACCCAGTACTTC	CASSLDGTMQETQYF
TRBD2	TRBJ2-5	.	TRBV29-1	TGCAGCGTCGCTACTAGCGGGGCCCAAGAGACCCAGTACTTC	CSVATSGAQETQYF
TRBD2	TRBJ2-3	few	TRBV6-5	TGTGCCAGCAGTTTAGGCCTAGCGGACCCGCAGTATTTT	CASSLGLADPQYF
.	TRBJ2-5	few	TRBV3-1	TGTGCCAGCAGCCAAGATGTCGGTGATAGAGCCCAGTACTTC	CASSQDVGDRAQYF
TRBD2	TRBJ2-3	.	TRBV28	TGTGCCAGCAGCAGAGGACTAGCGGGAGGGTTGACAGATGCGCAGTATTTT	CASSRGLAGGLTDAQYF
.	TRBJ1-4	.	TRBV24-1	TGTGCCACCAGTGATGCCGGGATTGGTAATGAAAAACTGTTTTTT	CATSDAGIGNEKLFF
.	TRBJ2-5	few	TRBV20-1	TGCAGTGCTAGGCCCCCCCCGGGTAACCCAGAGACCCAGTACTTC	CSARPPPGNPETQYF
TRBD2	TRBJ2-1	.	TRBV14	TGTGCCAGCAGCCAAGGAGCAGGTTTAGCGGGATCCTACAATGAGCAGTTCTTC	CASSQGAGLAGSYNEQFF
.	TRBJ2-3	.	TRBV5-1	TGCGCCAGCAGCTGGACCCACGCGGGCACTAGCACAGATACGCAGTATTTT	CASSWTHAGTSTDTQYF
TRBD2	TRBJ2-3	.	TRBV30	TGTGCCTGGAGTGTACTCCAGCGGGGGGGTGGGGATACGCAGTATTTT	CAWSVLQRGGGDTQYF
TRBD2	TRBJ2-5	few	TRBV6-2/TRBV6-3	TGTGCCAGCAGTTACACCTTAACGGGAGGTTACCAAGAGACCCAGTACTTC	CASSYTLTGGYQETQYF
.	TRBJ2-7	.	TRBV12-3/TRBV12-4	TGTGCCGGCAGTCCGAACTACGAGCAGTACTTC	CAGSPNYEQYF
.	TRBJ1-6	.	TRBV7-2	TGTGCCAGCAGCTCCGGGACAAGCGATAATTCACCCCTCCACTTT	CASSSGTSDNSPLHF
.	TRBJ2-2	.	TRBV10-3	TGTGCCATCAGTGTGTATGAGGCGGCCGGGGAGCTGTTTTTT	CAISVYEAAGELFF
.	TRBJ1-2	.	TRBV6-2/TRBV6-3	TGTGCCAGCAGTTGGCGAACTTGGGACACCAGCTATGGCTACACCTTC	CASSWRTWDTSYGYTF
.	TRBJ1-2	.	TRBV25-1	TGTGCCAGCAGTGAATACATACAGGGCCATGGCTACACCTTC	CASSEYIQGHGYTF
.	TRBJ2-6	few	TRBV25-1	TGTGCCAGCAGTGGCCAGATCTCTGGGGCCAACGTCCTGACTTTC	CASSGQISGANVLTF
TRBD2	TRBJ2-5	.	TRBV15	TGTGCCACCAGCACCGGGACTAGCGAGGAGACCCAGTACTTC	CATSTGTSEETQYF
TRBD2	TRBJ2-1	few	TRBV5-1	TGCGCCAGCAGCTTGACAAGCGGGGGGGCTTGGAATGAGCAGTTCTTC	CASSLTSGGAWNEQFF
TRBD1	TRBJ2-3	.	TRBV6-5	TGTGCCAGCAGCATAGACAGGGATACAGATACGCAGTATTTT	CASSIDRDTDTQYF
.	TRBJ2-5	.	TRBV24-1	TGTGCCACCAGTGATCTGACTCCCCAAGAGACCCAGTACTTC	CATSDLTPQETQYF
.	TRBJ2-5	once	TRBV27	TGTGCCAGCAGTATACCCAAAGGGACCCAGTACTTC	CASSIPKGTQYF
.	TRBJ2-1	.	TRBV30	TGTGCCTGGAGTGCCGACAGGAGCTCCTACAATGAGCAGTTCTTC	CAWSADRSSYNEQFF
.	TRBJ2-4	many	TRBV12-3/TRBV12-4	TGTGCCAGCACCAGGGGACAAATAGCCAAAAACATTCAGTACTTC	CASTRGQIAKNIQYF
TRBD1	TRBJ1-2	.	TRBV6-1	TGTGCCAGCTTTTCTCAAGACAGGGATTACTATGGCTACACCTTC	CASFSQDRDYYGYTF
.	TRBJ2-1	.	TRBV27	TGTGCCAGCAGTTTATCCCGGGCGAACAATGAGCAGTTCTTC	CASSLSRANNEQFF
.	TRBJ2-3	.	TRBV5-1	TGCGCCAGCAGCTTAACAGCGGCCACAGATACGCAGTATTTT	CASSLTAATDTQYF
TRBD2	TRBJ2-1	.	TRBV29-1	TGCAGCGTGACCGGACTAGCTGGAAGCTCCTACAATGAGCAGTTCTTC	CSVTGLAGSSYNEQFF
TRBD2	TRBJ2-5	few	TRBV7-9	TGTGCCAGCAGCCCAAGGACTAGCGGGAAAGAGACCCAGTACTTC	CASSPRTSGKETQYF
.	TRBJ2-7	few	TRBV3-1	TGTGCCAGCAGCCAAGAGAGCGAGCAGTACTTC	CASSQESEQYF
.	TRBJ2-3	few	TRBV24-1	TGTGCCACCAGTGGTCGGGGGTTCACAGATACGCAGTATTTT	CATSGRGFTDTQYF
.	TRBJ1-4	few	TRBV10-1	TGCGCCAGCAGTGAGAGTAAAGGAGGAGGTGAAAAACTGTTTTTT	CASSESKGGGEKLFF
.	TRBJ2-5	many	TRBV7-8	TGTGCCAGCAGCCCCCCAAGGGTAGAGACCCAGTACTTC	CASSPPRVETQYF
.	TRBJ1-1	.	TRBV6-2/TRBV6-3	TGTGCCAGCAGTTCCCTAGCGGGGGGCACTGAAGCTTTCTTT	CASSSLAGGTEAFF
.	TRBJ2-1	.	TRBV24-1	TGTGCCACCAGCGGCCCATCCAGGGTATGGGGTAGCTACAATGAGCAGTTCTTC	CATSGPSRVWGSYNEQFF
TRBD1	TRBJ2-7	few	TRBV6-6	TGTGCCAGCAGTTACTCGAGACAGGGAAGTTTAATCGGCGAGCAGTACTTC	CASSYSRQGSLIGEQYF
.	TRBJ2-1	few	TRBV12-3/TRBV12-4	TGTGCCAGCGGGTCTTGGGGGGTAAGGCGACACGAGCAGTTCTTC	CASGSWGVRRHEQFF
TRBD1	TRBJ1-2	.	TRBV20-1	TGCAGTGCTAGGACAGGGGGATCCAAAGGCTACACCTTC	CSARTGGSKGYTF
TRBD1	TRBJ1-3	few	TRBV6-5	TGTGCCAGCAGTTACTCGACCAGGGGGAACTCTGGAAACACCATATATTTT	CASSYSTRGNSGNTIYF